Only one count was recorded for the clone carrying this TCR beta chain. The data were produced by immunoSEQ multiplex PCR, yet TCRdb's version contains in-frame clones alone and is incomplete. The data hold around 59,000 clones, with roughly nine tenths observed a single time. This specimen belongs to a study of T cell responses to AZD1222 COVID-19 vaccine. This specimen was peripheral blood, taken 28 days after the second AZD1222 dose. The receptor was derived from an adult who received the AZD1222 COVID-19 vaccine.

CDR3 residues: CASSKRGLPSIYNEQFF. In nucleotides, the CDR3 is TGTGCCAGCAGCAAACGCGGACTCCCTTCCATATACAATGAGCAGTTCTTC. V is TRBV2 and J is TRBJ2-1, with D tentatively TRBD2 (5 bases). The CDR3 extends over 17 amino acids. CDR1 and CDR2 from the germline V gene are SNHLY and FYNNEI. Deletions cut 6 bases from V and 4 bases from J, with 22 bases between.